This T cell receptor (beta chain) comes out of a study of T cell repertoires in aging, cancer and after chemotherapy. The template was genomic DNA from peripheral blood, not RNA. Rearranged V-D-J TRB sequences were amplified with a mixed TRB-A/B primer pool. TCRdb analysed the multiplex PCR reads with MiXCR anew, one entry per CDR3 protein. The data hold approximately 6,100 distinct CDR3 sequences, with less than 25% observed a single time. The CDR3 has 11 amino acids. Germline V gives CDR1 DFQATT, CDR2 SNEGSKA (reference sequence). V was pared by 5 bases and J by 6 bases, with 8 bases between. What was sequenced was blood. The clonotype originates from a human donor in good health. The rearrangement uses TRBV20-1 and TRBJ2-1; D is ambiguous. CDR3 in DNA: TGCAGTGCTCTGTTCCCCAATGAGCAGTTCTTC. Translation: CSALFPNEQFF.